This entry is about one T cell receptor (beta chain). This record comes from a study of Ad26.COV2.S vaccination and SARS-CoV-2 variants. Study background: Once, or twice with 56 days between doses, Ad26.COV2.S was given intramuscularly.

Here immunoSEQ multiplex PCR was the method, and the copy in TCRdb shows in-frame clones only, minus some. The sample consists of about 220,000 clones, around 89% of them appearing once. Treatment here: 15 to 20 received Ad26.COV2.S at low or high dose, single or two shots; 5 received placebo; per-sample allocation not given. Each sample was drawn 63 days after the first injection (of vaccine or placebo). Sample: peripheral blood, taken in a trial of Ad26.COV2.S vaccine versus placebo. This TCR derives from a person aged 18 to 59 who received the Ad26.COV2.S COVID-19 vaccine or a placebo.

This CDR3 reads CASSQGRSLSYEQYF. Here the CDR3 DNA reads TGCGCCAGCAGCCAAGGAAGGTCCCTCTCCTACGAGCAGTACTTC. This sequence joins TRBV4-1 and TRBJ2-7, with D hard to call. The V gene's germline CDR1 is MGHRA and CDR2 YSYEKL. V shed 1 base and J shed 0 bases, with 10 bases lying between them. CDR3 length: 15 amino acids.